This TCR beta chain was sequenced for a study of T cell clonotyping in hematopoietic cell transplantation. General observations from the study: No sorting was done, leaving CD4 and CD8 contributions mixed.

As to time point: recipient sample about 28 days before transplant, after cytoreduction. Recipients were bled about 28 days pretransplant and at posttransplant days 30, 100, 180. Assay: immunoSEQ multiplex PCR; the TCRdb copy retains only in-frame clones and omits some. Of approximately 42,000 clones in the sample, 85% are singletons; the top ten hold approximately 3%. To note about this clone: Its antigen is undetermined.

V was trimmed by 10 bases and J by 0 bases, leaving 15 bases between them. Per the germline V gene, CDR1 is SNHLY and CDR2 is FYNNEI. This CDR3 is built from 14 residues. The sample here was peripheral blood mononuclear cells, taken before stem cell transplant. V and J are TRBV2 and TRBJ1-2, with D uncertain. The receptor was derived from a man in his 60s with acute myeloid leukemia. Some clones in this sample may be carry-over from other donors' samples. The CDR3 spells CANTLRRTNYGYTF. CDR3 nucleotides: TGTGCCAACACACTCAGGCGTACTAACTATGGCTACACCTTC.